This T cell receptor (beta chain) is drawn from a study of T cells in Graves' hyperthyroidism and ophthalmopathy. Study conclusions and caveats: Most clonotypes expanded in thyroid above 0.001 were likewise present in blood. Before onset, by a median of approximately 5.9 months, the model predicted ophthalmopathy.

RNA transcripts gave rise to amplified TCR beta CDR3 regions. HTBI primers drove first-round RT-PCR of the TCR CDR3. Each CDR3 protein is one row after TCRdb ran MiXCR on the multiplex PCR reads. Among 730,000 or so distinct CDR3 sequences listed, approximately 18% were seen once. V was shortened by 10 bases and J by 5 bases, with 24 bases between the two germline ends. The CDR3 covers 15 residues. Germline CDR1 and CDR2: SGHDT and YYEEEE. The table lists this clonotype with many counts. Its antigen is as yet unknown. This clonotype was obtained from a woman aged 45-65 years with Graves' hyperthyroidism that later progressed to Graves' ophthalmopathy. The sequencing sample was made of blood. The gene calls are TRBV5-6 and TRBJ1-2, with TRBD1 as a possible D gene (5 bases). In nucleotides, the CDR3 is TGTGCCTGCTCAGAGTCCCGACAGATTGTTTATGGCTACACCTTC. Amino acids: CACSESRQIVYGYTF.